The rows below give T cell receptor beta chains drawn from one sample of a study of blood T cell repertoires in COVID-19. Assay used: immunoSEQ multiplex PCR; TCRdb lists only in-frame clones, some missing. The top ten clones hold approximately 7.6% of a sample with about 200,000 clones, more than 70% of them seen once. The sequenced sample was PBMCs or T cells enriched from blood (not recorded which). All receptors come from a young woman who had recovered from COVID-19. The CDR3 runs from the conserved cysteine through the conserved F or W. Each record gives: CDR3 protein, CDR3 DNA, V gene, clone size, J gene, D gene. A D gene is named only where the DNA matches it firmly. Only some rows state a clone size, as once, few, many or a class for expanded clones.

CDR3 protein: CASSFYLTGGYGYTF
CDR3 DNA: TGTGCCAGCAGTTTCTACCTGACAGGTGGCTATGGCTACACCTTC
V gene: TRBV6-2/TRBV6-3
clone size: .
J gene: TRBJ1-2
D gene: .

CDR3 protein: CASSFLQGADQPQHF
CDR3 DNA: TGTGCCAGCAGTTTCCTACAGGGGGCCGATCAGCCCCAGCATTTT
V gene: TRBV28
clone size: .
J gene: TRBJ1-5
D gene: TRBD1

CDR3 protein: CASRAESYEQYF
CDR3 DNA: TGTGCCAGCAGGGCAGAATCCTACGAGCAGTACTTC
V gene: TRBV2
clone size: .
J gene: TRBJ2-7
D gene: .

CDR3 protein: CASSSYRGHNSPLHF
CDR3 DNA: TGTGCCAGCAGCTCCTACAGGGGGCACAATTCACCCCTCCACTTT
V gene: TRBV7-2
clone size: .
J gene: TRBJ1-6
D gene: TRBD1

CDR3 protein: CASSPGTAVGTQYF
CDR3 DNA: TGCGCCAGCAGCCCAGGGACAGCCGTGGGTACGCAGTATTTT
V gene: TRBV4-1
clone size: .
J gene: TRBJ2-3
D gene: TRBD1

CDR3 protein: CASSPRGSGAQYF
CDR3 DNA: TGTGCCAGCAGCCCGCGGGGGTCCGGGGCGCAGTATTTT
V gene: TRBV5-4
clone size: .
J gene: TRBJ2-3
D gene: TRBD2

CDR3 protein: CASSIQGGSVGYTF
CDR3 DNA: TGTGCCAGTAGTATACAAGGGGGCTCGGTCGGCTACACCTTC
V gene: TRBV19
clone size: .
J gene: TRBJ1-2
D gene: TRBD1

CDR3 protein: CASSNLAGAQYF
CDR3 DNA: TGTGCCAGCAGTAACCTAGCGGGGGCGCAGTATTTT
V gene: TRBV6-5
clone size: .
J gene: TRBJ2-3
D gene: TRBD2

CDR3 protein: CASSPGQYTDTQYF
CDR3 DNA: TGTGCCAGCTCACCAGGACAGTACACAGATACGCAGTATTTT
V gene: TRBV18
clone size: .
J gene: TRBJ2-3
D gene: .

CDR3 protein: CASRRGQGPANYGYTF
CDR3 DNA: TGCGCCAGCAGAAGGGGACAGGGACCAGCTAACTATGGCTACACCTTC
V gene: TRBV5-1
clone size: .
J gene: TRBJ1-2
D gene: TRBD1

CDR3 protein: CASSDYRGGNTEAFF
CDR3 DNA: TGTGCCAGTAGCGACTATAGAGGGGGGAACACTGAAGCTTTCTTT
V gene: TRBV19
clone size: .
J gene: TRBJ1-1
D gene: .

CDR3 protein: CASSLGTSGHEQYF
CDR3 DNA: TGTGCCAGCAGCTTAGGGACTAGCGGACACGAGCAGTACTTC
V gene: TRBV5-4
clone size: few
J gene: TRBJ2-7
D gene: TRBD2

CDR3 protein: CASSLPPFGTDTQYF
CDR3 DNA: TGTGCCAGCAGCTTACCCCCGTTCGGCACAGATACGCAGTATTTT
V gene: TRBV7-9
clone size: .
J gene: TRBJ2-3
D gene: .

CDR3 protein: CASSLTGSYGYTF
CDR3 DNA: TGCGCCAGCAGCTTAACAGGGTCCTATGGCTACACCTTC
V gene: TRBV5-1
clone size: once
J gene: TRBJ1-2
D gene: .

CDR3 protein: CASSLGDYGYTF
CDR3 DNA: TGTGCCAGCAGCTTAGGAGACTATGGCTACACCTTC
V gene: TRBV7-9
clone size: .
J gene: TRBJ1-2
D gene: .

CDR3 protein: CASSFAAYEQYF
CDR3 DNA: TGTGCCAGCAGTTTTGCAGCCTACGAGCAGTACTTC
V gene: TRBV12-3/TRBV12-4
clone size: .
J gene: TRBJ2-7
D gene: .

CDR3 protein: CASSLGGGGTGELFF
CDR3 DNA: TGTGCCAGCAGTTTAGGAGGTGGTGGCACCGGGGAGCTGTTTTTT
V gene: TRBV27
clone size: .
J gene: TRBJ2-2
D gene: .

CDR3 protein: CASSLGGQPNTEAFF
CDR3 DNA: TGTGCCAGCAGCTTGGGTGGACAGCCGAACACTGAAGCTTTCTTT
V gene: TRBV5-4
clone size: .
J gene: TRBJ1-1
D gene: .

CDR3 protein: CASSQLNLGDYGYTF
CDR3 DNA: TGTGCCAGCAGCCAACTAAACCTTGGAGACTATGGCTACACCTTC
V gene: TRBV4-2
clone size: few
J gene: TRBJ1-2
D gene: .

CDR3 protein: CASDPGQGYNSPLHF
CDR3 DNA: TGTGCCAGCGACCCGGGACAGGGTTATAATTCACCCCTCCACTTT
V gene: TRBV10-3
clone size: once
J gene: TRBJ1-6
D gene: TRBD1

CDR3 protein: CASSVYSGLGEQYF
CDR3 DNA: TGTGCCAGCAGCGTATACAGCGGTTTGGGCGAGCAGTACTTC
V gene: TRBV9
clone size: once
J gene: TRBJ2-7
D gene: .

CDR3 protein: CASSLRGVSTLGRSPLHF
CDR3 DNA: TGTGCCAGCAGCTTGCGCGGGGTATCAACCCTTGGACGGTCACCCCTCCACTTT
V gene: TRBV5-4
clone size: .
J gene: TRBJ1-6
D gene: .

CDR3 protein: CASSKGHYEQYF
CDR3 DNA: TGTGCCAGTAGTAAGGGACACTACGAGCAGTACTTC
V gene: TRBV19
clone size: .
J gene: TRBJ2-7
D gene: .

CDR3 protein: CATSDPPDRPPRFSNQPQHF
CDR3 DNA: TGTGCCACCAGTGATCCTCCGGACAGGCCCCCAAGATTTAGCAATCAGCCCCAGCATTTT
V gene: TRBV24-1
clone size: .
J gene: TRBJ1-5
D gene: TRBD1

CDR3 protein: CASSFGMERGGSYNEQFF
CDR3 DNA: TGTGCCAGCAGCTTTGGGATGGAGCGGGGGGGCTCCTACAATGAGCAGTTCTTC
V gene: TRBV9
clone size: once
J gene: TRBJ2-1
D gene: TRBD2

CDR3 protein: CATIDPGVTEAFF
CDR3 DNA: TGTGCCACCATAGATCCGGGGGTCACTGAAGCTTTCTTT
V gene: TRBV15
clone size: .
J gene: TRBJ1-1
D gene: .

CDR3 protein: CASTSGGVEETQYF
CDR3 DNA: TGCGCCAGTACGAGCGGGGGGGTTGAAGAGACCCAGTACTTC
V gene: TRBV5-5
clone size: .
J gene: TRBJ2-5
D gene: TRBD2

CDR3 protein: CASSVLEFWVPGSNQPQHF
CDR3 DNA: TGTGCCAGCAGCGTATTGGAATTTTGGGTCCCGGGAAGCAATCAGCCCCAGCATTTT
V gene: TRBV9
clone size: .
J gene: TRBJ1-5
D gene: .

CDR3 protein: CASSLAPAGGSETQYF
CDR3 DNA: TGCGCCAGCAGCTTGGCCCCAGCGGGGGGTTCAGAGACCCAGTACTTC
V gene: TRBV5-1
clone size: .
J gene: TRBJ2-5
D gene: TRBD2

CDR3 protein: CASTDRGALNQPQHF
CDR3 DNA: TGTGCCAGCACGGACAGGGGGGCCCTCAATCAGCCCCAGCATTTT
V gene: TRBV28
clone size: .
J gene: TRBJ1-5
D gene: TRBD1

CDR3 protein: CASSSLDTDTQYF
CDR3 DNA: TGTGCCAGCAGCTCCTTAGACACAGATACGCAGTATTTT
V gene: TRBV7-9
clone size: .
J gene: TRBJ2-3
D gene: .

CDR3 protein: CATLAGGADTQYF
CDR3 DNA: TGTGCCACCTTAGCGGGGGGAGCAGATACGCAGTATTTT
V gene: TRBV15
clone size: .
J gene: TRBJ2-3
D gene: TRBD2

CDR3 protein: CASSLIGIINYGYTF
CDR3 DNA: TGTGCCAGCAGCTTGATCGGGATCATCAACTATGGCTACACCTTC
V gene: TRBV5-6
clone size: .
J gene: TRBJ1-2
D gene: .

CDR3 protein: CASSFNNYNSPLHF
CDR3 DNA: TGCGCCAGCAGCTTCAACAATTATAATTCACCCCTCCACTTT
V gene: TRBV5-1
clone size: once
J gene: TRBJ1-6
D gene: .

CDR3 protein: CASSIGQGLDEKLFF
CDR3 DNA: TGTGCCAGTAGTATAGGACAGGGGTTGGATGAAAAACTGTTTTTT
V gene: TRBV19
clone size: .
J gene: TRBJ1-4
D gene: TRBD1

CDR3 protein: CASRRDRSDTQYF
CDR3 DNA: TGCGCCAGCAGGCGGGACCGGTCAGATACGCAGTATTTT
V gene: TRBV5-1
clone size: .
J gene: TRBJ2-3
D gene: .

CDR3 protein: CASSSGQGDNSPLHF
CDR3 DNA: TGCGCCAGCAGCTCGGGACAGGGTGATAATTCACCCCTCCACTTT
V gene: TRBV5-1
clone size: .
J gene: TRBJ1-6
D gene: TRBD1

CDR3 protein: CASSMINSRQYF
CDR3 DNA: TGTGCCAGTAGTATGATTAACAGTCGTCAGTACTTC
V gene: TRBV19
clone size: .
J gene: TRBJ2-4
D gene: .

CDR3 protein: CASTPGRGNSPLHF
CDR3 DNA: TGCGCCAGCACCCCCGGCAGGGGTAATTCACCCCTCCACTTT
V gene: TRBV4-1
clone size: .
J gene: TRBJ1-6
D gene: .

CDR3 protein: CASSFRTGMDEQFF
CDR3 DNA: TGTGCCAGCAGCTTCAGGACAGGGATGGATGAGCAGTTCTTC
V gene: TRBV7-8
clone size: .
J gene: TRBJ2-1
D gene: TRBD1

CDR3 protein: CASTRAMAGPGEQYF
CDR3 DNA: TGTGCCAGCACGAGAGCCATGGCGGGTCCGGGCGAGCAGTACTTC
V gene: TRBV6-4
clone size: .
J gene: TRBJ2-7
D gene: .

CDR3 protein: CASSLLAGGTEAFF
CDR3 DNA: TGTGCCAGCAGCTTGTTGGCAGGGGGCACTGAAGCTTTCTTT
V gene: TRBV5-4
clone size: .
J gene: TRBJ1-1
D gene: TRBD1

CDR3 protein: CASSQVLGGYNEQFF
CDR3 DNA: TGTGCCAGCAGCCAAGTCCTCGGGGGGTACAATGAGCAGTTCTTC
V gene: TRBV3-1/TRBV3-2
clone size: .
J gene: TRBJ2-1
D gene: TRBD2

CDR3 protein: CAQVNRTVPRSQETQYF
CDR3 DNA: TGTGCCCAAGTTAACCGGACAGTTCCGAGATCCCAAGAGACCCAGTACTTC
V gene: TRBV2
clone size: .
J gene: TRBJ2-5
D gene: .

CDR3 protein: CASSYPPTYEQYF
CDR3 DNA: TGTGCCAGCAGTTACCCCCCTACCTACGAGCAGTACTTC
V gene: TRBV6-5
clone size: .
J gene: TRBJ2-7
D gene: .

CDR3 protein: CASSPPPGLNTEAFF
CDR3 DNA: TGTGCCAGCAGTCCCCCCCCCGGGTTGAACACTGAAGCTTTCTTT
V gene: TRBV27
clone size: .
J gene: TRBJ1-1
D gene: .

CDR3 protein: CARLAGNFYNEQFF
CDR3 DNA: TGTGCCAGACTAGCGGGGAACTTCTACAATGAGCAGTTCTTC
V gene: TRBV6-4
clone size: .
J gene: TRBJ2-1
D gene: TRBD2

CDR3 protein: CASSLVSSGSGNTIYF
CDR3 DNA: TGCGCCAGCAGCTTGGTATCGTCAGGGTCGGGAAACACCATATATTTT
V gene: TRBV5-1
clone size: .
J gene: TRBJ1-3
D gene: .

CDR3 protein: CAWSVRGPTEQFF
CDR3 DNA: TGTGCCTGGAGTGTACGTGGGCCCACGGAGCAGTTCTTC
V gene: TRBV30
clone size: .
J gene: TRBJ2-1
D gene: .

CDR3 protein: CASSQEGGDLTYEQYF
CDR3 DNA: TGTGCCAGCAGCCAAGAAGGGGGGGACCTAACCTACGAGCAGTACTTC
V gene: TRBV4-2
clone size: many
J gene: TRBJ2-7
D gene: .

CDR3 protein: CASSLEIQETQYF
CDR3 DNA: TGTGCCAGCAGCCTTGAGATACAAGAGACCCAGTACTTC
V gene: TRBV7-7
clone size: .
J gene: TRBJ2-5
D gene: .

CDR3 protein: CASSLESQKGEKLFF
CDR3 DNA: TGCGCCAGCAGCTTGGAATCGCAGAAGGGGGAAAAACTGTTTTTT
V gene: TRBV5-1
clone size: .
J gene: TRBJ1-4
D gene: .

CDR3 protein: CASSVGIQGTGQEKLFF
CDR3 DNA: TGTGCCAGCAGCGTAGGAATTCAGGGGACAGGGCAGGAAAAACTGTTTTTT
V gene: TRBV9
clone size: .
J gene: TRBJ1-4
D gene: TRBD1

CDR3 protein: CASRGSGYTF
CDR3 DNA: TGTGCCAGCCGAGGGTCTGGCTACACCTTC
V gene: TRBV9
clone size: .
J gene: TRBJ1-2
D gene: .